One sample yielded the 26 T cell receptor beta chains listed below, sequenced in a study of vaccination and CD4 T cells after COVID-19. As for treatment: roughly nine-day PBMC culture with coronavirus spike peptide pools or control peptides (ViraFEST assay). Sequencing of DNA taken from cultured CD4+ T cells relied on the Oncomine TCR Beta short-read assay. From the PCR reads, TCRdb called clonotypes with MiXCR, one entry per CDR3 protein. The data show about 8,500 distinct CDR3 sequences, around half seen once. Their cognate antigens are unknown. Sequencing was done on a sample of CD4+ T cells from blood, cultured in vitro. The receptors were sampled from a human donor who had recovered from COVID-19.

The chain recombines TRBV7-9 with TRBJ1-4; 8 bases agree with TRBD1. The CDR3 spans 15 residues. Losses at the gene ends were 9 bases for V and 6 bases for J; bases not matched to a gene: 12. Per the germline V gene, CDR1 is SEHNR and CDR2 is FQNEAQ (reference sequence). The CDR3 DNA sequence: TGTGCCAGTAGCGATGGACAGGGAAAATATGAAAAACTGTTTTTT. Its protein is CASSDGQGKYEKLFF.

This clonotype has a single count. V is TRBV20-1 and J is TRBJ2-1; D is unresolved. This CDR3 has 15 amino acids. Germline V gene sequence: CDR1 DFQATT, CDR2 SNEGSKA (reference sequence). Trimming pared 0 bases from V and 0 bases from J, leaving 9 bases between. CDR3 coding DNA: TGCAGTGCTAGAGATCCGTCAAGCTCCTACAATGAGCAGTTCTTC. Protein sequence: CSARDPSSSYNEQFF.

This clonotype has a handful of counts. The chain uses TRBV20-1 and TRBJ2-3; 10 nucleotides match TRBD2. V lost 0 bases, J lost 2 bases, and 5 bases stayed unmatched. This CDR3 is 16 amino acids long. CDR1 is DFQATT, CDR2 SNEGSKA, per germline (reference sequence). The CDR3 nucleotides read TGCAGTGCTAGAGATGTACTAGCGGGATACACAGATACGCAGTATTTT. Translating gives CSARDVLAGYTDTQYF.

The chain recombines TRBV5-6 with TRBJ2-4; a possible D gene is TRBD1 (6 bases). The CDR3 loop spans 12 amino acids. Trimming shortened V by 2 bases and J by 7 bases, and 7 bases separated the two germline ends. Germline assignment: CDR1 SGHDT and CDR2 YYEEEE. CDR3 loop: CASSFTGNIQYF. The CDR3 DNA sequence: TGTGCCAGCAGCTTCACAGGGAACATTCAGTACTTC.

J is TRBJ1-2 and V is TRBV6-5; 9 bases are a match to TRBD1. CDR1 and CDR2 (germline): MNHEY, SVGAGI. The CDR3 contains 14 residues. V was pared by 0 bases and J by 6 bases, with 2 bases of the junction left unmatched. In DNA form, the CDR3 reads TGTGCCAGCAGTTACTCGGGACAGGGACATGGCTACACCTTC. Amino acid sequence: CASSYSGQGHGYTF.

This chain uses TRBV20-1 with TRBJ2-1; D is perhaps TRBD1 (5 bases). V shed 6 bases and J shed 0 bases, with 18 bases lying between them. The CDR3 length is 16 residues. Germline V gene lookup returns CDR1 DFQATT and CDR2 SNEGSKA (reference sequence). The DNA of the CDR3 is TGCAGTGCCCTCTCCTACGACAGTAGCTCCTACAATGAGCAGTTCTTC. Translating gives CSALSYDSSSYNEQFF.

This clonotype was recorded only once. The V gene is TRBV19, the J gene TRBJ1-1; no definite D call. The V gene lost 3 bases and the J gene lost 1 base, with 6 bases spanning the gap. Germline CDR1 is LNHDA and CDR2 is SQIVND (reference sequence). The CDR3 consists of 13 residues. CDR3 in amino acids: CASSIAENTEAFF. CDR3 nucleotides: TGTGCCAGTAGTATCGCGGAGAACACTGAAGCTTTCTTT.

The CDR3 nucleotides are TGCAGTGCTTCCTCTCCGACAGTCACCTACGAGCAGTACTTC. Encoded protein: CSASSPTVTYEQYF. The gene calls are TRBV20-1 and TRBJ2-7; weak D call: TRBD1 (5 bases). Per germline, CDR1 DFQATT and CDR2 SNEGSKA (reference sequence). The CDR3 extends over 14 amino acids. V was cut by 5 bases and J by 2 bases, with 16 bases left in between.

This clonotype was seen more than once but under ten times. CDR3 sequence: CATEKSSNQPQHF. CDR3 in DNA: TGTGCCACCGAAAAGAGCAGCAATCAGCCCCAGCATTTT. This chain links TRBV24-1 with TRBJ1-5; D call uncertain. V lost 9 bases and J 1 base, leaving 9 bases between the germline ends. The CDR3 contains 13 residues. Per germline, CDR1 KGHDR and CDR2 SFDVKD.

This chain links TRBV7-6 with TRBJ2-7; unclear D gene. Germline V lookup: CDR1 SGHVS, CDR2 FNYEAQ. This CDR3 comprises 12 residues. Between the trimmed V and J ends, which lost 5 bases and 3 bases, there was a span of 8 bases. The CDR3 loop is CASSPRLYEQYF. CDR3 sequence (DNA): TGTGCCAGCAGCCCCCGGCTCTACGAGCAGTACTTC.

The chain links TRBV20-1 to TRBJ2-2; a possible D gene is TRBD2 (6 bases). Deletions cut 6 bases from V and 6 bases from J, with 11 bases between. Germline loops: CDR1 DFQATT, CDR2 SNEGSKA (reference sequence). The CDR3 length is 12 residues. CDR3 bases: TGCAGTGCAAGACTAGGGTCCGGGGAGCTGTTTTTT. Its protein is CSARLGSGELFF.

This clonotype was observed a handful of times. The chain carries TRBV7-2 and TRBJ2-7, with 9 bases aligning to TRBD2. The CDR3 consists of 15 residues. The germline gives CDR1 SGHTA, CDR2 FQGNSA. V lost 5 bases and J lost 3; bases outside the gene matches: 8. The CDR3 region is CASSISTSGSYEQYF. The CDR3 region has the DNA TGTGCCAGCAGCATCTCGACTAGCGGAAGCTACGAGCAGTACTTC.

V usage is TRBV20-1 and J usage is TRBJ1-6, with D possibly TRBD1 on 5 matching bases. V lost 3 bases and J 5 bases, leaving 11 bases between the germline ends. This CDR3 spans 14 amino acids. The germline V gene encodes CDR1 DFQATT and CDR2 SNEGSKA (reference sequence). DNA of the CDR3: TGCAGTGCTAGTACCAGGGCCCATAATTCACCCCTCCACTTT. Residues: CSASTRAHNSPLHF.

This clonotype has only a few counts. The chain employs TRBV4-1 and TRBJ1-6, with D possibly being TRBD1 (5 bases). With 0 bases removed from V and 0 bases from J, the gap between germline ends came to 12 bases. CDR1 and CDR2 from the germline V gene are MGHRA and YSYEKL. There are 18 residues in the CDR3. CDR3 nucleotides: TGCGCCAGCAGCCAAGAAGAGGGGATTAGCTCCTATAATTCACCCCTCCACTTT. It encodes CASSQEEGISSYNSPLHF.

This clonotype was counted between two and nine times. V usage is TRBV10-1 and J usage is TRBJ2-2; D possibly corresponds to TRBD2 (6 bases). The V end lost 4 bases, the J end lost 1 base, and 10 bases lay between the germline ends. The CDR3 is 15 residues long. Germline CDR1 reads WNHNN; CDR2 reads SYGVQD (reference sequence). This chain's CDR3 is CASSAGTLNTGELFF. CDR3 DNA: TGCGCCAGCAGTGCCGGGACTCTGAACACCGGGGAGCTGTTTTTT.

The V gene is TRBV20-1, the J gene TRBJ2-5; perhaps TRBD2 as D (6 bases). CDR3 size: 12 residues. Germline V gene lookup returns CDR1 DFQATT and CDR2 SNEGSKA (reference sequence). V gave up 5 bases and J gave up 3 bases, with 10 bases separating them. This CDR3 is CSAETSKETQYF. CDR3 bases: TGCAGTGCTGAGACTAGTAAAGAGACCCAGTACTTC.

This sequence joins TRBV18 and TRBJ2-7, with 9 bases aligning to TRBD2. The CDR3 has 16 residues. The germline gives CDR1 KGHSH, CDR2 LQKENI. V shed 6 bases, J shed 2 bases, and the junction held 11 bases outside the gene matches. CDR3 in amino acids: CASSLNTAGGPYEQYF. CDR3 nucleotides: TGTGCCAGCTCCCTGAACACAGCGGGGGGCCCCTACGAGCAGTACTTC.

V is TRBV5-5 and J is TRBJ2-1; no reliable D call. The CDR3 is 15 residues long. The V gene lost 1 base and the J gene lost 3 bases, with 11 bases spanning the gap. Germline CDR1 is SGHKS and CDR2 is YYEKEE (reference sequence). The CDR3: CASSLSEAYYNEQFF. As DNA, the CDR3 is TGTGCCAGCAGCTTGTCAGAGGCCTACTACAATGAGCAGTTCTTC. The variable domain in full, with the rest retrieved from reference TRBV5-5 and TRBJ2-1, is DAGVTQSPTHLIKTRGQQVTLRCSPISGHKSVSWYQQVLGQGPQFIFQYYEKEERGRGNFPDRFSARQFPNYSSELNVNALLLGDSALYLCASSLSEAYYNEQFFGPGTRLTVL.

This chain joins TRBV11-2 and TRBJ1-5; 8 bases align to TRBD1. V lost 5 bases to trimming and J lost 6 bases; unmatched junction nucleotides: 15. This CDR3 has 17 residues. The germline V gene encodes CDR1 SGHAT and CDR2 FQNNGV. CDR3 loop: CASSPASDRGGGQPQHF. Here the CDR3 DNA reads TGTGCCAGCAGCCCAGCCAGTGACAGGGGCGGGGGTCAGCCCCAGCATTTT.

This rearrangement joins TRBV7-6 to TRBJ2-7; 9 bases match TRBD2. Germline V CDR1 and CDR2: SGHVS, FNYEAQ. With V trimmed by 2 bases and J by 5 bases, 1 base remained unmatched. The CDR3 loop spans 13 amino acids. The CDR3 loop reads CASSLKRGDEQYF. Written as DNA, the CDR3 is TGTGCCAGCAGCTTAAAGCGGGGGGACGAGCAGTACTTC.

The rearrangement links TRBV27 to TRBJ1-6; no reliable D call. V was trimmed by 3 bases and J by 6 bases, leaving 15 bases between them. The CDR3 contains 16 residues. Germline CDR1 MNHEY, CDR2 SMNVEV (reference sequence). The CDR3 DNA reads TGTGCCAGCAGTTTTGACCCCCGGCCTGGTAATTCACCCCTCCACTTT. Translating it yields CASSFDPRPGNSPLHF.

This sequence joins TRBV10-1 and TRBJ2-7, with D hard to call. CDR1 is WNHNN and CDR2 is SYGVQD in the germline V gene (reference sequence). This CDR3 spans 14 amino acids. V lost 0 bases to trimming and J lost 2 bases, with 8 bases between them. The CDR3 DNA follows: TGCGCCAGCAGTGAGTCTGGTCCACCCTACGAGCAGTACTTC. Encoded protein: CASSESGPPYEQYF.

V is TRBV7-9 and J is TRBJ2-3, with D hard to call. The CDR3 consists of 15 residues. CDR1 and CDR2 (germline): SEHNR, FQNEAQ (reference sequence). V lost 2 bases and J lost 2, with 11 bases in between. CDR3 in amino acids: CASSLFEAPTDTQYF. CDR3 bases: TGTGCCAGCAGCTTATTCGAGGCCCCCACAGATACGCAGTATTTT.

The gene calls are TRBV28 and TRBJ1-5; D call uncertain. CDR3 length equals 18 residues. V was clipped by 5 bases and J by 4 bases, with 24 bases between them. CDR1 and CDR2 from the germline V gene are MDHEN and SYDVKM. This CDR3 is CASSPHSLTRILNQPQHF. CDR3 DNA: TGTGCCAGCAGTCCGCACAGCCTAACTAGGATATTAAATCAGCCCCAGCATTTT.

The chain uses TRBV6-1 and TRBJ2-1, with D possibly being TRBD1 or TRBD2 (5 bases each). Germline values: CDR1 MNHNS, CDR2 SASEGT. This CDR3 contains 16 residues. V lost 3 bases, J lost 0 bases, and 12 bases lay in between. CDR3 sequence reads: CASSEYRGSSYNEQFF. In DNA form, the CDR3 reads TGTGCCAGCAGTGAGTATCGGGGCAGCTCCTACAATGAGCAGTTCTTC.

This rearrangement joins TRBV2 to TRBJ2-3; D possibly corresponds to TRBD2 (5 bases). Germline CDR1 is SNHLY and CDR2 is FYNNEI. The CDR3 sequence is 13 residues long. The CDR3 sequence is CALRGQSTDTQYF. DNA of the CDR3: TGTGCTTTACGAGGGCAGAGCACAGATACGCAGTATTTT.